These T cell receptor beta chains were read from a single sample in a study of identical twins. A single record per CDR3 protein comes from TCRdb applying MiXCR to the 5' RACE reads. The data hold some 1,700,000 distinct CDR3 sequences, with about 30% observed a single time. Sequencing used cord blood. The receptor set was obtained from a newborn girl in good health. Each CDR3 is given with its conserved first and last residue. The D gene is left open where the match is weak. Expanded clones are given a class, and other clones once, few, many or no size at all.

TRBV27	TRBJ1-5	-	-	CASSFRGTSNQPQHF	TGTGCCAGCAGTTTCCGGGGGACCAGCAATCAGCCCCAGCATTTT
TRBV6-5	TRBJ1-1	TRBD1	-	CATGDLDREFAEAFF	TGTGCCACAGGAGACTTGGACAGGGAATTTGCTGAAGCTTTCTTT
TRBV10-3	TRBJ2-1	-	few	CATVGELKREQFF	TGTGCCACGGTGGGGGAGCTTAAGCGGGAGCAGTTCTTC
TRBV20-1	TRBJ1-1	-	-	CSASRRSEAFF	TGCAGTGCTAGCAGGCGTTCTGAAGCTTTCTTT
TRBV6-6	TRBJ1-5	TRBD1	-	CASSYSDRGQPQHF	TGTGCCAGCAGTTACTCGGACAGGGGGCAGCCCCAGCATTTT
TRBV4-2	TRBJ2-7	-	few	CASSQDSGRGLSYEQYF	TGTGCCAGCAGCCAAGATAGTGGGCGGGGGCTATCCTACGAGCAGTACTTC
TRBV27	TRBJ2-5	-	few	CASSLVRGRQETQYF	TGTGCCAGCAGTTTAGTCAGGGGAAGACAAGAGACCCAGTACTTC
TRBV12-3/TRBV12-4	TRBJ2-7	-	-	CASSLGPTSEQYF	TGTGCCAGCAGTTTAGGGCCGACTAGCGAGCAGTACTTC
TRBV27	TRBJ1-2	-	-	CASSATSGNYGYTF	TGTGCCAGTAGCGCGACGAGCGGCAACTATGGCTACACCTTC
TRBV7-2	TRBJ2-7	-	-	CASSLVRVHEQYF	TGTGCCAGCAGCTTAGTCCGGGTCCACGAGCAGTACTTC
TRBV4-1	TRBJ1-1	-	few	CASSQVSRGTNTEAFF	TGCGCCAGCAGCCAAGTTTCGAGAGGGACGAACACTGAAGCTTTCTTT
TRBV10-3	TRBJ1-3	-	-	CAISGQRSSGNTIYF	TGTGCCATCAGCGGACAGCGCTCCTCTGGAAACACCATATATTTT
TRBV18	TRBJ1-2	-	few	CASSPDGRAANGYTF	TGTGCCAGCTCACCAGATGGTAGGGCTGCGAATGGCTACACCTTC
TRBV7-9	TRBJ2-7	TRBD2	once	CASSTSGRSYEQYF	TGTGCCAGCAGCACTAGCGGGAGGTCCTACGAGCAGTACTTC
TRBV4-1	TRBJ2-1	-	-	CASSQESRPYNEQFF	TGCGCCAGCAGCCAAGAATCGCGACCTTACAATGAGCAGTTCTTC
TRBV6-2/TRBV6-3	TRBJ1-5	-	-	CASSRTLQSAKHF	TGTGCCAGCAGCCGGACCCTCCAATCAGCCAAGCATTTT
TRBV27	TRBJ2-7	-	-	CASRLQFSSYNEQYF	TGTGCCAGCAGATTACAGTTTAGCTCCTACAATGAGCAGTACTTC
TRBV6-2/TRBV6-3	TRBJ1-2	TRBD1	many	CASRTGALYGYTF	TGTGCCAGCAGAACAGGGGCGCTCTATGGCTACACCTTC
TRBV4-2	TRBJ1-1	-	-	CASSVSETEAFF	TGTGCCAGCAGTGTAAGTGAAACTGAAGCTTTCTTT
TRBV6-5	TRBJ2-7	TRBD1	few	CASSYHAGTASYEQYF	TGTGCCAGCAGTTACCACGCCGGGACAGCCTCATACGAGCAGTACTTC
TRBV20-1	TRBJ1-5	-	few	CSASWAGDQPQHF	TGCAGTGCTAGCTGGGCGGGTGATCAGCCCCAGCATTTT
TRBV7-8	TRBJ1-5	TRBD1	-	CASSLETGAVSKPRHF	TGTGCCAGCAGCTTAGAGACAGGGGCCGTTAGTAAGCCCCGGCATTTT
TRBV6-4	TRBJ2-1	TRBD2	-	CASAITSGRNEQFF	TGTGCCAGCGCGATTACTAGCGGGAGAAATGAGCAGTTCTTC
TRBV10-3	TRBJ1-1	-	-	CAIRQGGETEAFF	TGTGCCATCAGGCAGGGAGGGGAGACTGAAGCTTTCTTT
TRBV2	TRBJ2-3	-	few	CASSDGRGGPTDTQYF	TGTGCCAGCAGTGATGGTAGGGGAGGTCCCACAGATACGCAGTATTTT
TRBV29-1	TRBJ2-1	TRBD2	-	CSVDWEGRYNEQFF	TGCAGCGTTGACTGGGAGGGGCGCTACAATGAGCAGTTCTTC
TRBV2	TRBJ2-1	TRBD2	few	CASSDIASGNNEQFF	TGTGCCAGCAGTGATATCGCTAGCGGGAACAATGAGCAGTTCTTC
TRBV10-3	TRBJ1-1	TRBD1	-	CAITGTGANTEAFF	TGTGCCATCACCGGGACAGGGGCCAACACTGAAGCTTTCTTT
TRBV5-6	TRBJ2-7	-	-	CASSLWASSPYNEQYF	TGTGCCAGCAGCTTGTGGGCTAGCTCCCCCTACAATGAGCAGTACTTC
TRBV28	TRBJ2-5	TRBD2	few	CASSFGTSGRGETQYF	TGTGCCAGCAGTTTCGGGACTAGCGGACGGGGAGAGACCCAGTACTTC
TRBV29-1	TRBJ2-3	TRBD1	many	CSVLPTGVSTDTQYF	TGCAGCGTTCTACCGACAGGGGTTAGCACAGATACGCAGTATTTT
TRBV20-1	TRBJ2-5	-	-	CSARDLRATKETQYF	TGCAGTGCTAGAGATCTCAGGGCTACTAAAGAGACCCAGTACTTC
TRBV29-1	TRBJ2-3	TRBD2	many	CSYRSGGSTDTQYF	TGCAGCTACAGGAGCGGGGGGTCCACAGATACGCAGTATTTT